The following is a TCR beta chain sequence with its context. Its antigen is not identified. Sequencing was performed with immunoSEQ multiplex PCR; in TCRdb, only in-frame clones are kept and a portion is missing. The repertoire includes about 2.2 million clones, 93% of them detected once, and roughly 1.7% sits in the top ten. CDR1 and CDR2 (germline): MNHNS, SASEGT. V lost 3 bases, J lost 4 bases, and 9 bases lay in between. CDR3 size: 13 residues. This sample is part of a study of shared clonotypes between healthy human individuals. CD8 cells classed as naive were CD45RO-negative and positively selected for CCR7, excluding terminally differentiated effector memory CD45RA+ cells. The donors, all of them Caucasian adults, lived in Nashville, Tennessee. Study conclusions and caveats: With few donors, the genetic and exposure-history diversity represented was limited. The generation probabilities recorded for non-shared clonotypes fell below those of clonotypes shared by all four donors.

The sequence derives from a man aged 18 to 29 in good health. Some clones in this sample may be carry-over from other donors' samples. The V and J genes are TRBV6-1 and TRBJ1-1, with D possibly matching TRBD1 (5 bases). The sample was naive CD8+ T cells from PBMCs. This chain's CDR3 is CASSDFGGTEAFF. The CDR3 bases are TGTGCCAGCAGTGATTTTGGGGGCACTGAAGCTTTCTTT.